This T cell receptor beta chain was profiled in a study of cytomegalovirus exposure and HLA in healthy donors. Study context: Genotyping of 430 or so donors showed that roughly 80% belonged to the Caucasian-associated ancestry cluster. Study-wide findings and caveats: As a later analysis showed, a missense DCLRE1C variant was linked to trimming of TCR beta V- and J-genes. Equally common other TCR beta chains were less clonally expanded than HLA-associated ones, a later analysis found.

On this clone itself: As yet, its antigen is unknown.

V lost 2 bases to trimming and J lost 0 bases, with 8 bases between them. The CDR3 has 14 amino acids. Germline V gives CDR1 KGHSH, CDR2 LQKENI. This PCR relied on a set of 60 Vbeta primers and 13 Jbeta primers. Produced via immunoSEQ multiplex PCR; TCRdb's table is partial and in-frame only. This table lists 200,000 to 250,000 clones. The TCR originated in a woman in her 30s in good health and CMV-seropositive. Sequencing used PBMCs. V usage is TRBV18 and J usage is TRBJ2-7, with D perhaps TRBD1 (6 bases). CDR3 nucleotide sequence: TGTGCCAGCTCACCAACAGGGACCTCCTACGAGCAGTACTTC. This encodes CASSPTGTSYEQYF.